The 15 T cell receptor beta chains presented below share a single source sample, sequenced in a study of T cells after yellow fever vaccination. MiXCR was run by TCRdb on the 5' RACE reads, yielding one entry per CDR3 protein. Altogether under 500,000 distinct CDR3 sequences are present, roughly a sixth being singletons, with the ten largest covering roughly a sixth. Source: PBMCs, taken before the yellow fever booster vaccination. Every receptor here comes from a man between 18 and 35 years old who received the YFV17D yellow fever vaccine.

In DNA form, the CDR3 reads TGTGCCAGCAGCCCGAGGGAACTCACAGATACGCAGTATTTT. This encodes CASSPRELTDTQYF. The chain couples TRBV5-5 to TRBJ2-3; possibly TRBD2 for D (5 bases). Germline V gives CDR1 SGHKS, CDR2 YYEKEE (reference sequence). This CDR3 contains 14 residues. V lost 4 bases to trimming and J lost 2 bases, with 11 bases between them.

This clonotype came up a few times. This sequence joins TRBV6-5 and TRBJ1-2, with D maybe TRBD1 (5 bases). The CDR3 contains 14 residues. Germline V gives CDR1 MNHEY, CDR2 SVGAGI. V was clipped by 6 bases and J by 6 bases, with 17 bases between them. CDR3 residues: CASSAQGLEDGYTF. The DNA of the CDR3 is TGTGCCAGCAGCGCGCAGGGTCTGGAGGATGGCTACACCTTC.

The J gene is TRBJ1-5, the V gene TRBV18; 7 positions match TRBD1. The length of the CDR3 is 15 residues. Germline CDR1 KGHSH, CDR2 LQKENI. V was clipped by 2 bases and J by 4 bases; unmatched bases: 5. This chain's CDR3 is CASSPGQESNQPQHF. CDR3 coding DNA: TGTGCCAGCTCACCAGGACAGGAGTCTAATCAGCCCCAGCATTTT.

V is TRBV2 and J is TRBJ2-6; D remains unclear. The germline V gene has CDR1 SNHLY and CDR2 FYNNEI. The CDR3 runs to 12 residues. The V gene lost 6 bases and the J gene lost 4 bases, with 4 bases spanning the gap. The CDR3 protein is CASRAGANVLTF. The CDR3 DNA reads TGTGCCAGCAGGGCCGGGGCCAACGTCCTGACTTTC.

This clonotype has just a few counts. The chain couples TRBV4-2 to TRBJ1-2, with 9 nucleotides matching TRBD1. The CDR3 runs 17 residues. The germline gives CDR1 LGHNA, CDR2 YNFKEQ. The trim removed 0 bases at V and 6 bases at J, leaving 11 bases unmatched. Here the CDR3 DNA reads TGTGCCAGCAGCCAAGATGTGCGGGACAGGGATGGGGATGGCTACACCTTC. As protein: CASSQDVRDRDGDGYTF.

CDR3 residues: CASSSTGLNEKLFF. The DNA for the CDR3 is TGTGCCAGCAGCTCGACAGGGTTGAATGAAAAACTGTTTTTT. The chain couples TRBV7-9 to TRBJ1-4; 7 bases are shared with TRBD1. Per the germline V gene, CDR1 is SEHNR and CDR2 is FQNEAQ (reference sequence). V was pared by 4 bases and J by 5 bases, with 4 bases of the junction left unmatched. The CDR3 consists of 14 residues. The entire variable domain, with the rest obtained from reference TRBV7-9 and TRBJ1-4, is as follows: DTGVSQNPRHKITKRGQNVTFRCDPISEHNRLYWYRQTLGQGPEFLTYFQNEAQLEKSRLLSDRFSAERPKGSFSTLEIQRTEQGDSAMYLCASSSTGLNEKLFFGSGTQLSVL.

This chain uses TRBV7-2 with TRBJ2-1, with D perhaps matching TRBD2 (6 bases). CDR1 is SGHTA and CDR2 is FQGNSA in the germline V gene. V was cut by 6 bases and J by 0 bases, with 12 bases left in between. The CDR3 contains 15 residues. CDR3 amino acids: CASSRMTSSYNEQFF. Written as DNA, the CDR3 is TGTGCCAGCAGTCGGATGACTAGCTCCTACAATGAGCAGTTCTTC.

This clonotype occurred a few times. This chain joins TRBV7-9 and TRBJ2-5, with D possibly matching TRBD2 (6 bases). Trimming shortened V by 6 bases and J by 7 bases, and 15 bases separated the two germline ends. The germline V gene encodes CDR1 SEHNR and CDR2 FQNEAQ (reference sequence). The CDR3 totals 13 residues. CDR3 DNA sequence: TGTGCCAGCAGACCTGCCGGGGGACCGACCCAGTACTTC. This gives the protein CASRPAGGPTQYF.

This clonotype appeared a few times. The chain employs TRBV12-3 or TRBV12-4 and TRBJ2-5; 12 nucleotides agree with TRBD2. V trimming: 3 bases; J trimming: 2 bases; junction bases outside the gene matches: 7. The CDR3 totals 17 residues. CDR3 residues: CASSFGASGGEQETQYF. The CDR3 DNA follows: TGTGCCAGCAGTTTTGGGGCTAGCGGGGGGGAACAAGAGACCCAGTACTTC.

This chain links TRBV7-2 with TRBJ1-4; TRBD1 might be the D (6 bases). This CDR3 region has 14 residues. V lost 5 bases and J lost 3, with 10 bases in between. Germline V gives CDR1 SGHTA, CDR2 FQGNSA. CDR3 protein: CASSPNRANEKLFF. The CDR3, as DNA: TGTGCCAGCAGCCCTAACAGGGCTAATGAAAAACTGTTTTTT.

This clonotype has only a few counts. The chain uses TRBV28 and TRBJ1-5, with 10 bases identical to TRBD1. Germline V CDR1 and CDR2: MDHEN, SYDVKM. V dropped 4 bases and J dropped 5; count of bases not matched to a gene: 8. There are 16 residues in the CDR3. The CDR3 loop reads CASSSTGTGEDQPQHF. The DNA for the CDR3 is TGTGCCAGCAGTTCCACCGGGACAGGGGAAGATCAGCCCCAGCATTTT.

The CDR3 nucleotides read TGTGCCACCAGCATTGGAAGCAGCCCAGATACGCAGTATTTT. This codes for CATSIGSSPDTQYF. This chain links TRBV15 with TRBJ2-3; no firm D call. V was clipped by 4 bases and J by 4 bases, with 12 bases between them. The CDR3 is 14 amino acids. From germline, CDR1 is LNHNV and CDR2 YYDKDF (reference sequence). Full variable domain (outside the CDR3, taken from reference TRBV15 and TRBJ2-3): DAMVIQNPRYQVTQFGKPVTLSCSQTLNHNVMYWYQQKSSQAPKLLFHYYDKDFNNEADTPDNFQSRRPNTSFCFLDIRSPGLGDTAMYLCATSIGSSPDTQYFGPGTRLTVL.

The chain employs TRBV6-5 and TRBJ2-5; weak D call: TRBD2 (6 bases). CDR3 size: 13 residues. Trimming shortened V by 4 bases and J by 5 bases, and 11 bases separated the two germline ends. Germline V CDR1 and CDR2: MNHEY, SVGAGI. The CDR3 protein is CASSWGLRETQYF. CDR3 in DNA: TGTGCCAGCAGTTGGGGACTTAGGGAGACCCAGTACTTC.

This clonotype occurred many times. The chain uses TRBV20-1 and TRBJ2-3; the match to TRBD1 covers 8 bases. CDR1 DFQATT and CDR2 SNEGSKA come from the germline V gene (reference sequence). The CDR3 covers 13 residues. V shed 5 bases, J shed 5 bases, and the junction held 6 bases outside the gene matches. The CDR3 region has the DNA TGCAGTGCTGAGCCGGACAGGGTAGATACGCAGTATTTT. Its protein product is CSAEPDRVDTQYF.

The chain employs TRBV20-1 and TRBJ1-2, with D maybe TRBD1 (6 bases). Germline V lookup: CDR1 DFQATT, CDR2 SNEGSKA (reference sequence). V lost 7 bases, J lost 1 base, and 13 bases lay in between. The CDR3 has 13 residues. The CDR3 sequence: CSEGGNVNYGYTF. CDR3 nucleotide sequence: TGCAGTGAGGGGGGCAACGTTAACTATGGCTACACCTTC.